These 5 T cell receptor beta chains originate from one sample sequenced in a study of radiation and T cells in renal cell carcinoma. Method: immunoSEQ multiplex PCR; TCRdb's copy keeps in-frame clones and lacks some. The sample has approximately 150,000 clones; 88% are singletons. Specified time point: baseline pretreatment blood. Treatment here: 15 Gy SBRT to primary tumor, nephrectomy 4 weeks later. The sample here was blood, taken from a patient whose treatment included radiotherapy and nephrectomy. The origin of the receptors is a woman in her seventies with renal cell carcinoma.

J is TRBJ2-5 and V is TRBV30; 9 nucleotides align to TRBD1. Germline values: CDR1 GTSNPN, CDR2 SVGIG (reference sequence). The CDR3 covers 15 residues. Germline trimming cut 0 bases from V and 4 bases from J; bases unmatched to any gene: 6. The CDR3 region is CAWSVPTGGGETQYF. The CDR3 DNA reads as TGTGCCTGGAGTGTCCCGACAGGGGGAGGAGAGACCCAGTACTTC.

The chain combines TRBV7-2 with TRBJ1-5; unclear D gene. Germline values: CDR1 SGHTA, CDR2 FQGNSA. The CDR3 runs 15 residues. Trimming left V 1 base short and J 6 bases short, with 13 bases between. CDR3 in DNA: TGTGCCAGCAGCTTAGAGGGTAGGGAGGCTCAGCCCCAGCATTTT. Translated, it gives CASSLEGREAQPQHF.

The chain joins TRBV7-9 to TRBJ2-1, with a tentative D call TRBD2 (6 bases). V lost 5 bases to trimming and J lost 15 bases, with 11 bases between them. The CDR3 sequence is 10 residues long. The germline CDR1 and CDR2 sequences are SEHNR and FQNEAQ (reference sequence). CDR3 DNA: TGTGCCAGCAGCGGAGGGTCCCCGTTCTTC. Its translation is CASSGGSPFF.

V usage is TRBV4-3 and J usage is TRBJ2-1, with 9 positions matching TRBD2. Germline trimming cut 0 bases from V and 4 bases from J; bases unmatched to any gene: 7. The germline V gene has CDR1 LGHNA and CDR2 YSLEER. The CDR3 length is 17 residues. The CDR3 loop is CASSQEASGALYNEQFF. The CDR3 DNA reads as TGCGCCAGCAGCCAAGAGGCTAGCGGGGCATTATACAATGAGCAGTTCTTC.

The chain uses TRBV15 and TRBJ2-7; TRBD1 agrees at 9 bases. After removal of 8 bases from V and 2 bases from J, the junction contained 1 base not matched to a gene. Germline V lookup: CDR1 LNHNV, CDR2 YYDKDF (reference sequence). The CDR3 loop spans 12 amino acids. The CDR3, as DNA: TGTGCCACCGGGACAGGGCCCTACGAGCAGTACTTC. Translated: CATGTGPYEQYF.